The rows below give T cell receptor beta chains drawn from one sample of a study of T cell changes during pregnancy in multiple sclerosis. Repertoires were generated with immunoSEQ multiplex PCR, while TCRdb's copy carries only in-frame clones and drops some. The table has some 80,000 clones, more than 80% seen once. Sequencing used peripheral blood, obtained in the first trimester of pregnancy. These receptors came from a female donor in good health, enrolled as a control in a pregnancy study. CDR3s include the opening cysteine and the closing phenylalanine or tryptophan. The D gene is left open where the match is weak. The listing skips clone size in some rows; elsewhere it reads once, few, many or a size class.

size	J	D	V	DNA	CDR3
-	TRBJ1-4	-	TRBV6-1	TGTGCCAGCAGTGAAGGGTTCGGAACAGCAACTAATGAAAAACTGTTTTTT	CASSEGFGTATNEKLFF
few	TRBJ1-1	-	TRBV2	TGTGCCAGCAGCGTTCAGTACACTGAAGCTTTCTTT	CASSVQYTEAFF
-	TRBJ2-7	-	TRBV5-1	TGCGCCAGCAATAACAGGGTGGGAGAGCAGTACTTC	CASNNRVGEQYF
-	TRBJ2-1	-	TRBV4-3	TGCGCCAGCAGCCAAGATCACAGGGTTGAGGGCTACAATGAGCAGTTCTTC	CASSQDHRVEGYNEQFF
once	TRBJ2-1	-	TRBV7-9	TGTGCCAGCAGCTCCTCCGGGGGAGCAAATGAGCAGTTCTTC	CASSSSGGANEQFF
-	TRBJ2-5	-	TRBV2	TGTGCCAGCAGCAAGCAGGGAGGTCAGGAGACCCAGTACTTC	CASSKQGGQETQYF
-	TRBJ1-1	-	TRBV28	TGTGCCAGCAGTTACCTCGGGGTTACTGAAGCTTTCTTT	CASSYLGVTEAFF
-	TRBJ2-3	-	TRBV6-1	TGTGCCAGCAGTGAACCCCGGCGGGATACGCAGTATTTT	CASSEPRRDTQYF
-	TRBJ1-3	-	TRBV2	TGTGCCAGCAGTAAGGTGGGGGCCTCTGGAAACACCATATATTTT	CASSKVGASGNTIYF
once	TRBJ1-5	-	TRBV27	TGTGCCAGCAGTTTATTGAGACAGCCAAATCAGCCCCAGCATTTT	CASSLLRQPNQPQHF
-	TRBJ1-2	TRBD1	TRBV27	TGTGCCAGCAGTTTAGCCGGACAGGGAGATGGCTACACCTTC	CASSLAGQGDGYTF
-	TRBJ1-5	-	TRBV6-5	TGTGCCAGCAGTTACTCGGGGCAGTCGAATCAGCCCCAGCATTTT	CASSYSGQSNQPQHF
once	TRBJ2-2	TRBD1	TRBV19	TGTGCCAGTAGTCTATCATGGACAGGCTCCTCCGGGGAGCTGTTTTTT	CASSLSWTGSSGELFF
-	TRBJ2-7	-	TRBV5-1	TGCGCCAGCAGCTTGGGACAGGCGAACGAGCAGTACTTC	CASSLGQANEQYF
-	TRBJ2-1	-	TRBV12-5	TGTGCTAGTGGTTTGTACGGGGTCTACAATGAGCAGTTCTTC	CASGLYGVYNEQFF
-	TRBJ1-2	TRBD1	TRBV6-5	TGTGCCAGCAGGGGACAGGCACCCCGAGGCTCCTACTACACCTTC	CASRGQAPRGSYYTF
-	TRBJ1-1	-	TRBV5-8	TGTGCCAGCACCTTCAGGGGCCTGGGACAAGGCACTGAAGCTTTCTTT	CASTFRGLGQGTEAFF
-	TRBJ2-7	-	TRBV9	TGTGCCAGCAGCCCCACTGGGGGCTTCGAGCAGTACTTC	CASSPTGGFEQYF
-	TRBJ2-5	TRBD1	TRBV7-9	TGTGCCAGCAGCACCTGGGACAGGGGAGAAGAGACCCAGTACTTC	CASSTWDRGEETQYF
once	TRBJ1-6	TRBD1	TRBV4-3	TGCGCCAGCAGCCAAGGGTGGGACAGCTCTAATTCACCCCTCCACTTT	CASSQGWDSSNSPLHF
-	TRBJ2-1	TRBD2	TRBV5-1	TGCGCCAGCAGCACCCAGACTAGCGGGAGAAACGATGAGCAGTTCTTC	CASSTQTSGRNDEQFF
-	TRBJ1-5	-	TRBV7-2	TGTGCCAGCAGCTTACACAGTGGCAATCAGCCCCAGCATTTT	CASSLHSGNQPQHF
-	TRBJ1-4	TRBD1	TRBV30	TGTGCCTGGAGTCCCCCCGACAGGGGGCGTCGCGAAAAACTGTTTTTT	CAWSPPDRGRREKLFF
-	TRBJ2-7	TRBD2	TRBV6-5	TGTGCCAGCAGTCCACTAGCGGAGTGGGTCTACGAGCAGTACTTC	CASSPLAEWVYEQYF
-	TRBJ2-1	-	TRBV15	TGTGCCACCAGCAACAGGCGTAGCTCCTACAATGAGCAGTTCTTC	CATSNRRSSYNEQFF
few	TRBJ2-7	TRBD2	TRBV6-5	TGTGCCAGCAGTGGGGGACTAGCGGAGCCCTACGAGCAGTACTTC	CASSGGLAEPYEQYF
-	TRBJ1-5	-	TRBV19	TGTGCCAGTAGTATCCAGGGATTTCAGCCCCAGCATTTT	CASSIQGFQPQHF
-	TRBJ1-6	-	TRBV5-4	TGTGCCAGCAGCTTTTGGAGCTCCTATAATTCACCCCTCCACTTT	CASSFWSSYNSPLHF
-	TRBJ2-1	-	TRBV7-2	TGTGCCAGCAGCTTATGGGGCTTAGAAGGCGTCGATGAGCAGTTCTTC	CASSLWGLEGVDEQFF
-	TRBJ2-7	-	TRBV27	TGTGCCAGCAAGGGGTCACAATCCTACGAGCAGTACTTC	CASKGSQSYEQYF
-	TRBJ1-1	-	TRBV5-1	TGCGCCAGCAGCTTAAGCGGGGGACAGAACACTGAAGCTTTCTTT	CASSLSGGQNTEAFF
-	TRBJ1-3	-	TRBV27	TGTGCCAGCAGTTTCTCAGGGCTGGGCGGAAACACCATATATTTT	CASSFSGLGGNTIYF
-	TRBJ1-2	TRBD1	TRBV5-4	TGTGCCAGCAGCGGCGGGACAGGCGACAACCTTAACTATGGCTACACCTTC	CASSGGTGDNLNYGYTF
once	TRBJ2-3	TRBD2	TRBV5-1	TGCGCCAGCAGCTTGGAACGGGGGGGGCGGTACCCTAGCACAGATACGCAGTATTTT	CASSLERGGRYPSTDTQYF
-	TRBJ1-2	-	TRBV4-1	TGCGCCAGCAGCCAAGCGTCAGGCTATGGCTACACCTTC	CASSQASGYGYTF
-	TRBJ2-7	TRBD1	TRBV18	TGTGCCAGCTCACCCGGGACAGCCTACGAGCAGTACTTC	CASSPGTAYEQYF
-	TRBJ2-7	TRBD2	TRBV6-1	TGTGCCAGCAGTGAAGGACTAGCGGGAGGGTCCTACGAGCAGTACTTC	CASSEGLAGGSYEQYF
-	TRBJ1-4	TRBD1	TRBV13	TGTGCCAGCAGCCGCTACCGGGACAGGTATGAAAAACTGTTTTTT	CASSRYRDRYEKLFF
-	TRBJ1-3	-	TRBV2	TGTGCCAGCAGGGGAGTGGGTTTTGGAAACACCATATATTTT	CASRGVGFGNTIYF
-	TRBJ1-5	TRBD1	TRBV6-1	TGTGCCAGCAGTGAAGGATGGGACAGGGGCCGGCAGCCCCAGCATTTT	CASSEGWDRGRQPQHF
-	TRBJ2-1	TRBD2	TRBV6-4	TGTGCCAGCAGTGACTCAGCGGGGGCCTACAATGAGCAGTTCTTC	CASSDSAGAYNEQFF
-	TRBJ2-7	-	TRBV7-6	TGTGCCAGCAGCTTAGACGTGACAGAGTCCTACGAGCAGTACTTC	CASSLDVTESYEQYF